This paragraph covers one TCR beta chain sequence. The sample comes from a study of brain T cells in children with intractable seizures. The CDR3 runs 15 residues. Germline CDR1 and CDR2: SGHRS and YFSETQ. J gave up 7 bases and V 4 bases, and 9 bases lay outside the gene matches. The method was immunoSEQ multiplex PCR; TCRdb's version includes in-frame clones alone and lacks a portion of them. The sample has 50,000 to 75,000 clones; 95% to 96% are singletons. The V gene is TRBV5-1, the J gene TRBJ1-4; TRBD1 agrees at 8 bases. The input for sequencing was peripheral blood, taken at surgery. This TCR derives from a boy under three years old with focal cortical dysplasia and intractable seizures. The CDR3 here is CASSQWTGWSEKLFF. CDR3 coding DNA: TGCGCCAGCAGCCAATGGACAGGGTGGAGTGAAAAACTGTTTTTT.